The T cell receptor (beta chain) under discussion was sequenced for a study of OX40 agonist ivuxolimab in advanced cancers. Study results and caveats: Partial responders dosed at 0.1-3.0 mg/kg displayed clonal expansion ranking among the lowest.

Germline CDR1 is SGHDT and CDR2 is YYEEEE. The CDR3 covers 17 residues. J lost 4 bases, V lost 2 bases, and 11 bases had no gene match. Profiling relied on immunoSEQ multiplex PCR, and the TCRdb table lists in-frame clones only, not all of them. In the table there are roughly 76,000 clones, less than 90% of which are singletons. Comments on this clone: What it recognizes is unknown.

The receptor was isolated from an adult with an advanced solid tumor such as melanoma, head and neck, liver or kidney cancer. The chain combines TRBV5-6 with TRBJ2-1; 8 nucleotides align to TRBD2. Sequences were derived from CD4+ or CD8+ T cells sorted from blood, sampled in a trial of the OX40 agonist ivuxolimab. CDR3 region: CASSFRPGGKAYNEQFF. For the CDR3, the DNA is TGTGCCAGCAGCTTTAGGCCGGGGGGGAAAGCTTACAATGAGCAGTTCTTC.